This T cell receptor beta chain emerged from a study of vaccination effects on CD4 cells after COVID-19. Having been cultured for 10 days, the cells underwent CD4+ T cell isolation. The CDR3 sequence is 12 residues long. Germline V gives CDR1 SQVTM, CDR2 ANQGSEA. V was shortened by 4 bases and J by 5 bases, with 9 bases between the two germline ends. On this clone: Its antigen remains unidentified.

Here immunoSEQ multiplex PCR was the method, and the copy in TCRdb shows in-frame clones only, minus some. The sample holds around 46,000 clones, 67% seen once. This TCR came from a human donor who received a COVID-19 vaccine. The V call is TRBV29-1, the J call TRBJ2-1; no reliable D call. Specimen: CD4+ T cells from PBMCs cultured without peptide, collected before COVID-19 vaccination. The CDR3 reads CSVARSNNEQFF. CDR3 coding DNA: TGCAGCGTTGCAAGGTCGAACAATGAGCAGTTCTTC.